The following is a T cell receptor (beta chain) sequence with its context. The antigen remains unidentified. Assay: immunoSEQ multiplex PCR; the TCRdb copy retains only in-frame clones and omits some. The sample has fewer than 45,000 clones, approximately 86% seen once. This sample was taken from a study of lymphopenia after photon versus proton radiotherapy. Study results and limitations: Authors raise, but do not show, better survival with proton therapy. Proton therapy kept repertoires fairly stable, unlike photons, which gained effector/memory cells.

This CDR3 is 12 amino acids long. Germline-derived CDR1 and CDR2 are GTSNPN and SVGIG (reference sequence). Trimming took off 0 bases at V and 8 bases at J, with 10 bases between the two ends. Sequenced here: peripheral blood, sampled from a patient treated with proton-based radiotherapy. The source of this sequence is a woman in her seventies with pancreatic cancer. Some clones in this sample may be carry-over from other donors' samples. The rearrangement uses TRBV30 and TRBJ1-1, with D uncertain. The CDR3 coding sequence is TGTGCCTGGAGTGTACAGCCAGGAGAAGCTTTCTTT. The encoded protein is CAWSVQPGEAFF.